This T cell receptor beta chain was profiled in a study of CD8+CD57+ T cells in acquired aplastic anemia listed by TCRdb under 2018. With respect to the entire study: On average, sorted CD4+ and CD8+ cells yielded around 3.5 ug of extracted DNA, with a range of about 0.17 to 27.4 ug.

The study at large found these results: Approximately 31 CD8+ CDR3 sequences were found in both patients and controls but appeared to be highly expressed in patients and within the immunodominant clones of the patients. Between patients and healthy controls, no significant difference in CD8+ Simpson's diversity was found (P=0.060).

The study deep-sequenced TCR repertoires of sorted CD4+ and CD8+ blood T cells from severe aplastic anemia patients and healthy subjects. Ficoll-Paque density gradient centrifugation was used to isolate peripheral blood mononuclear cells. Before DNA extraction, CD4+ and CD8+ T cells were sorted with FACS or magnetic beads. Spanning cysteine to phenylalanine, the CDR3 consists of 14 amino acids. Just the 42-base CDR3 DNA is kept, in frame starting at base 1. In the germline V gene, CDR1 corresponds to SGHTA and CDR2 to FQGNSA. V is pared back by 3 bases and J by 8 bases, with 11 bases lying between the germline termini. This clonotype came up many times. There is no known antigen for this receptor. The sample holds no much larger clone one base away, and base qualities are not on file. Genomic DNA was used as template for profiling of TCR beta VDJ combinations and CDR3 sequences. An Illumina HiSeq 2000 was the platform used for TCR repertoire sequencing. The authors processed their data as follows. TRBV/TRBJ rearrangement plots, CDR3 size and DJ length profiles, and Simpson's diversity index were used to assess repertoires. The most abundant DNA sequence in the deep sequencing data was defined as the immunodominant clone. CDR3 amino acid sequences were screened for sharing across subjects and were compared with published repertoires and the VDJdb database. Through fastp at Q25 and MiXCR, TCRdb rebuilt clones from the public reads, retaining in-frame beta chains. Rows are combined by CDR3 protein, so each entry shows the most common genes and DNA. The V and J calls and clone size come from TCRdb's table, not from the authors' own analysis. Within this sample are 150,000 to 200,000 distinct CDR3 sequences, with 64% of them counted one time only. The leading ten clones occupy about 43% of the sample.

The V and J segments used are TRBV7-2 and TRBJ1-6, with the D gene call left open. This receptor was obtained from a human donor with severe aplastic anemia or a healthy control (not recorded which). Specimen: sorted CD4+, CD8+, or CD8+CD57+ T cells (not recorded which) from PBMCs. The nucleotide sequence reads TGTGCCAGCAGCTTCGGGGTTGGAGATTCACCCCTCCACTTT. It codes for CASSFGVGDSPLHF.